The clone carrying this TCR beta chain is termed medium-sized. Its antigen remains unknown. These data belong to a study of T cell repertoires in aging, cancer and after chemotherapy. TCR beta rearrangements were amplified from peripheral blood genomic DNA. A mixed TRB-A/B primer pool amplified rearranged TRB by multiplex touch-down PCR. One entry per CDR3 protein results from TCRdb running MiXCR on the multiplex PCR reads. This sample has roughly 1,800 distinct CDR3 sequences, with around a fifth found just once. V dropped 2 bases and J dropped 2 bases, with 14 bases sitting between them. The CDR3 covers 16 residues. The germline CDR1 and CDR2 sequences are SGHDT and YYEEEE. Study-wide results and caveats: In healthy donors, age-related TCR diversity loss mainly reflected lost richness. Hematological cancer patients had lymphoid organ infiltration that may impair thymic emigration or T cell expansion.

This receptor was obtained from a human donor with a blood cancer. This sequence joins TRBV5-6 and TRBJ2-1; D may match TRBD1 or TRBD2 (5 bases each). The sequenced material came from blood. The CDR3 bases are TGTGCCAGCAGCTTTGGGGCGGGCTGGGCCTACAATGAGCAGTTCTTC. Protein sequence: CASSFGAGWAYNEQFF.